This passage covers 32 T cell receptor beta chains from one sample sequenced in a study of CD8+ T cells in alopecia areata (dated by TCRdb to 2016 to 2019). The library was made by the immunoSEQ multiplex PCR assay. For TCR sequencing, RNA was extracted from every sample and reverse transcribed into cDNA to serve as template. TCRdb's version of the immuneACCESS table is confined to in-frame rearrangements and falls short of the full clone set. An unresolved V gene accounts for under half of the shortfall where checked; the remainder is of unknown origin. The sample table lists approximately 200,000 clones, roughly 64% of them with a count of one. The top ten clonotypes cover about 5% of the sample. The time point label here, explained by the study, means: less than 25 weeks on oral tofacitinib. According to the study, the label for this sample's treatment or condition signals: oral pan-JAK inhibitor, 5-10 mg twice daily.

The sequencing used CD4+ T cells sorted from blood, collected at week 24, from a patient treated with tofacitinib. Receptor source: a human donor with alopecia areata.

The chain recombines TRBV18 with TRBJ2-1; D is uncertain. Germline assignment: CDR1 KGHSH and CDR2 LQKENI. The CDR3 spans 12 residues. Trimming removed 4 bases from V and 5 bases from J, with 6 bases in between. The CDR3: CASSRRDNEQFF. The CDR3 DNA reads as TGTGCCAGCTCACGAAGGGACAATGAGCAGTTCTTC.

The chain combines TRBV28 with TRBJ2-7; no definite D call. The CDR3 has 16 residues. Germline CDR1 is MDHEN and CDR2 is SYDVKM. Trimming removed 2 bases at V and 0 bases at J, with 14 bases between. The CDR3 sequence: CASSLAEALSSYEQYF. In nucleotides, the CDR3 is TGTGCCAGCAGTTTAGCCGAGGCGCTGAGCTCCTACGAGCAGTACTTC.

The J gene is TRBJ2-1, the V gene TRBV7-2, with 7 nucleotides matching TRBD2. Trimming took 7 bases from V and 7 from J; bases not matched to a gene: 10. CDR3 length: 14 amino acids. CDR1 and CDR2 from the germline V gene are SGHTA and FQGNSA. The CDR3 DNA is TGTGCCAGCAACGGAGGCGGGAGTCGAAATGAGCAGTTCTTC. Translation gives CASNGGGSRNEQFF.

This clone was counted a single time. This chain uses TRBV4-3 with TRBJ2-1; weak D call: TRBD1 (6 bases). The V end lost 0 bases, the J end lost 8 bases, and 11 bases lay between the germline ends. CDR1 is LGHNA and CDR2 is YSLEER in the germline V gene. This CDR3 comprises 14 residues. The CDR3 loop reads CASSQDTGSYEQFF. CDR3 coding DNA: TGCGCCAGCAGCCAAGATACAGGGTCGTATGAGCAGTTCTTC.

This chain connects TRBV6-5 to TRBJ1-2; weak D call: TRBD1 (6 bases). Germline assignment: CDR1 MNHEY and CDR2 SVGAGI. This CDR3 has 14 residues. Trimming cost V 7 bases and J 6 bases, with 18 bases left between them. In DNA, the CDR3 is TGTGCCAGCACCACAGGGAGACAGGCCGATGGCTACACCTTC. Protein sequence: CASTTGRQADGYTF.

J is TRBJ2-5 and V is TRBV30; D gene uncertain. Deletions cut 5 bases from V and 5 bases from J, with 18 bases between. The CDR3 loop spans 14 amino acids. Per germline, CDR1 GTSNPN and CDR2 SVGIG (reference sequence). The CDR3 region has the DNA TGTGCCTGGGGATTAGCCACGTCATGGGAGACCCAGTACTTC. It codes for CAWGLATSWETQYF.

The chain couples TRBV7-2 to TRBJ1-2; TRBD1 is a possible D gene (5 bases). Trimming took off 2 bases at V and 0 bases at J, with 10 bases between the two ends. This CDR3 region has 15 residues. Germline CDR1 reads SGHTA; CDR2 reads FQGNSA. The CDR3 sequence: CASSLRDGANYGYTF. DNA of the CDR3: TGTGCCAGCAGCTTAAGGGACGGAGCTAACTATGGCTACACCTTC.

There are a few counts of this clone. The chain recombines TRBV5-1 with TRBJ2-1, with a possible D match to TRBD1 (6 bases). V lost 7 bases and J lost 5, with 10 bases in between. The germline CDR1 and CDR2 sequences are SGHRS and YFSETQ. The CDR3 is 12 residues long. The CDR3 DNA sequence: TGCGCCAGCCGTCCAGGGGACAATGAGCAGTTCTTC. This sequence encodes CASRPGDNEQFF.

This clone was recorded a few times. CDR3 DNA sequence: TGCAGCGTCTTCGGACGGCCGGGGAGGTACACCTTC. Protein: CSVFGRPGRYTF. The chain combines TRBV29-1 with TRBJ1-2; D is unresolved. The V end was cut by 6 bases, the J end by 11 bases, with 19 bases between. The CDR3 loop spans 12 amino acids. Germline V gives CDR1 SQVTM, CDR2 ANQGSEA.

V usage is TRBV18 and J usage is TRBJ1-2; a possible D gene is TRBD1 (6 bases). The germline gives CDR1 KGHSH, CDR2 LQKENI. The CDR3 is made up of 15 amino acids. V was clipped by 3 bases and J by 8 bases, with 19 bases between them. The CDR3 spells CASSPTTTGTSGYTF. CDR3 coding DNA: TGTGCCAGCTCACCCACCACCACCGGGACATCCGGCTACACCTTC.

The gene calls are TRBV5-6 and TRBJ1-2; D unresolved. This CDR3 comprises 14 residues. Germline-derived CDR1 and CDR2 are SGHDT and YYEEEE. With 2 bases removed from V and 7 bases from J, the gap between germline ends came to 15 bases. The DNA of the CDR3 is TGTGCCAGCAGCTTTGGGTCCCTTAGGTTTGGCTACACCTTC. It encodes CASSFGSLRFGYTF.

This clone was counted between two and nine times. The chain joins TRBV5-1 to TRBJ2-5; 8 nucleotides agree with TRBD1. J lost 2 bases, V lost 8 bases, and 5 bases had no gene match. Germline CDR1 reads SGHRS; CDR2 reads YFSETQ. The CDR3 runs 13 residues. The CDR3 spells CASFGTGQETQYF. The CDR3 region has the DNA TGCGCCAGTTTCGGGACAGGACAAGAGACCCAGTACTTC. The complete variable domain, with remaining parts taken from reference TRBV5-1 and TRBJ2-5, reads KAGVTQTPRYLIKTRGQQVTLSCSPISGHRSVSWYQQTPGQGLQFLFEYFSETQRNKGNFPGRFSGRQFSNSRSEMNVSTLELGDSALYLCASFGTGQETQYFGPGTRLLVL.

V is TRBV7-9 and J is TRBJ2-4, with TRBD1 matching 8 bases. The CDR3 runs 17 residues. The V segment lost 4 bases and the J segment 0 bases; nucleotides outside the gene matches: 8. Germline values: CDR1 SEHNR, CDR2 FQNEAQ (reference sequence). CDR3 sequence: CASSSYGQGLAKNIQYF. The CDR3 DNA reads TGTGCCAGCAGCTCCTATGGACAGGGTCTAGCCAAAAACATTCAGTACTTC.

The chain combines TRBV5-1 with TRBJ2-3; 7 bases are a match to TRBD1. The V and J ends lost 0 bases and 2 bases, in that order; junction bases with no gene match: 3. The CDR3 length is 15 residues. Germline V gene lookup returns CDR1 SGHRS and CDR2 YFSETQ. CDR3 sequence reads: CASSLEDRATDTQYF. For the CDR3, the DNA is TGCGCCAGCAGCTTGGAAGACAGGGCCACAGATACGCAGTATTTT. The whole variable domain, filled in from reference TRBV5-1 and TRBJ2-3, reads KAGVTQTPRYLIKTRGQQVTLSCSPISGHRSVSWYQQTPGQGLQFLFEYFSETQRNKGNFPGRFSGRQFSNSRSEMNVSTLELGDSALYLCASSLEDRATDTQYFGPGTRLTVL.

This chain joins TRBV19 and TRBJ1-5, with TRBD1 matching 10 bases. From germline, CDR1 is LNHDA and CDR2 SQIVND (reference sequence). After removal of 9 bases from V and 4 bases from J, the junction contained 6 bases not matched to a gene. The CDR3 length is 14 residues. The CDR3 sequence: CASKTGQGNQPQHF. The CDR3, as DNA: TGTGCCAGCAAAACGGGACAGGGGAATCAGCCCCAGCATTTT.

CDR3 in DNA: TGTGCCAGCAGATTCAGGGAAGCTGCAGATACGCAGTATTTT. Amino acids: CASRFREAADTQYF. This chain uses TRBV2 with TRBJ2-3; D might be TRBD1 (5 bases). Looked up from germline, CDR1 is SNHLY and CDR2 is FYNNEI. The CDR3 sequence is 14 residues long. Deletions cut 6 bases from V and 4 bases from J, with 14 bases between.

This clone has a count of ten or more. This chain uses TRBV19 with TRBJ2-7; a weak D match, TRBD2 (5 bases). V lost 4 bases and J 0 bases, leaving 13 bases between the germline ends. Germline V gene lookup returns CDR1 LNHDA and CDR2 SQIVND (reference sequence). This CDR3 is 15 amino acids long. As DNA, the CDR3 is TGTGCCAGTAGTAAACTGGTAGGGAGCTCCTACGAGCAGTACTTC. It translates to CASSKLVGSSYEQYF.

This chain connects TRBV28 to TRBJ2-3, with TRBD1 matching 10 bases. V shed 6 bases and J 1 base; nucleotides not matched to a gene: 7. Germline V CDR1 and CDR2: MDHEN, SYDVKM. The CDR3 sequence is 16 residues long. The CDR3 protein is CASRSGTGARTDTQYF. CDR3 bases: TGTGCCAGCAGGTCCGGGACAGGGGCGCGCACAGATACGCAGTATTTT.

This clone occurred a few times. The chain links TRBV5-6 to TRBJ2-3; 8 bases line up with TRBD2. CDR1 is SGHDT and CDR2 is YYEEEE in the germline V gene. This CDR3 spans 15 amino acids. The V and J ends lost 4 bases and 4 bases, in that order; junction bases with no gene match: 8. The chain's CDR3 is CASSPTGGAADTQYF. The DNA for the CDR3 is TGTGCCAGCAGCCCCACCGGGGGGGCAGCAGATACGCAGTATTTT.

The chain carries TRBV5-4 and TRBJ2-5; 9 nucleotides agree with TRBD2. V trimming: 4 bases; J trimming: 3 bases; junction bases outside the gene matches: 10. Germline CDR1 SGHNT, CDR2 YYREEE (reference sequence). The CDR3 sequence is 16 residues long. The CDR3 reads CASSKGTSRIEETQYF. The DNA for the CDR3 is TGTGCCAGCAGCAAGGGGACTAGCAGGATAGAAGAGACCCAGTACTTC. The full variable domain, its missing parts supplied by reference TRBV5-4 and TRBJ2-5, is ETGVTQSPTHLIKTRGQQVTLRCSSQSGHNTVSWYQQALGQGPQFIFQYYREEENGRGNFPPRFSGLQFPNYSSELNVNALELDDSALYLCASSKGTSRIEETQYFGPGTRLLVL.

The V and J genes are TRBV4-1 and TRBJ2-5; the D is unclear. The CDR3 length is 14 residues. Germline values: CDR1 MGHRA, CDR2 YSYEKL. Between the trimmed V and J ends, which lost 0 bases and 4 bases, there was a span of 9 bases. DNA for the CDR3: TGCGCCAGCAGCCAAGATCGAGTTCTAGAGACCCAGTACTTC. The encoded protein is CASSQDRVLETQYF.

The rearrangement uses TRBV19 and TRBJ2-2; no clear D. V was trimmed by 6 bases and J by 7 bases, leaving 6 bases between them. Germline assignment: CDR1 LNHDA and CDR2 SQIVND (reference sequence). The CDR3 sequence is 11 residues long. The CDR3 reads CASSPSGELFF. The CDR3 region has the DNA TGTGCCAGTAGCCCCAGCGGGGAGCTGTTTTTT.

The V call is TRBV29-1, the J call TRBJ2-7; perhaps D is TRBD1 or TRBD2 (5 bases each). The CDR3 extends over 13 amino acids. Germline V gene sequence: CDR1 SQVTM, CDR2 ANQGSEA. V shed 5 bases and J shed 6 bases, with 17 bases lying between them. CDR3 amino acids: CSVRRDDDGEQYF. DNA for the CDR3: TGCAGCGTTCGCCGGGACGACGACGGCGAGCAGTACTTC.

This clone was observed a few times. The chain combines TRBV27 with TRBJ1-5; D remains ambiguous. Between the trimmed V and J ends, which lost 5 bases and 2 bases, there was a span of 13 bases. Germline values: CDR1 MNHEY, CDR2 SMNVEV (reference sequence). The CDR3 sequence is 15 residues long. The CDR3 spells CASSPTGWGNQPQHF. The CDR3, as DNA: TGTGCCAGCAGTCCGACGGGGTGGGGCAATCAGCCCCAGCATTTT.

The chain joins TRBV4-2 to TRBJ2-5, with TRBD2 identical over 10 bases. Germline CDR1 reads LGHNA; CDR2 reads YNFKEQ. J was trimmed by 3 bases and V by 2 bases; bases with no gene match: 0. The CDR3 is 14 amino acids. CDR3 in amino acids: CASSQSGGEETQYF. The CDR3, as DNA: TGTGCCAGCAGCCAAAGCGGGGGGGAAGAGACCCAGTACTTC.

The chain uses TRBV14 and TRBJ2-5; D possibly corresponds to TRBD1 (7 bases). The germline V gene encodes CDR1 SGHDN and CDR2 FVKESK. The CDR3 spans 16 residues. Trimming shortened V by 0 bases and J by 2 bases, and 13 bases separated the two germline ends. This CDR3 is CASSQDLTGRQETQYF. In DNA form, the CDR3 reads TGTGCCAGCAGCCAAGATCTGACAGGGAGGCAAGAGACCCAGTACTTC.

On this clone: The same CDR3 also results from other DNA sequences found in this sample. The V gene is TRBV30, the J gene TRBJ2-7, with D tentatively TRBD1 (5 bases). The CDR3 is 12 amino acids. The germline CDR1 and CDR2 sequences are GTSNPN and SVGIG (reference sequence). Trimming left V 0 bases short and J 4 bases short, with 7 bases between. The CDR3 sequence: CAWSVSGYEQYF. CDR3 coding DNA: TGTGCCTGGAGTGTTTCAGGGTACGAGCAGTACTTC.

This clone came up a few times. The chain combines TRBV7-2 with TRBJ1-5; D unresolved. Germline assignment: CDR1 SGHTA and CDR2 FQGNSA. The V and J ends lost 3 bases and 0 bases respectively, with 9 bases between them. The CDR3 contains 15 residues. Written as DNA, the CDR3 is TGTGCCAGCAGCTTTGGAGGGAATAGCAATCAGCCCCAGCATTTT. Its translation is CASSFGGNSNQPQHF.

The table lists this clone with a few counts. The genes are TRBV6-5 and TRBJ1-2; possibly TRBD1 for D (5 bases). CDR1 MNHEY and CDR2 SVGAGI come from the germline V gene. The V end lost 0 bases, the J end lost 7 bases, and 15 bases lay between the germline ends. The CDR3 runs 15 residues. The CDR3 reads CASSYSGTAPGGYTF. Here the CDR3 DNA reads TGTGCCAGCAGTTACTCAGGGACCGCTCCGGGTGGCTACACCTTC.

V is TRBV27 and J is TRBJ1-2; 10 bases line up with TRBD1. Trimming at V came to 6 bases and at J to 1 base, leaving 5 bases not matched to a gene. CDR1 is MNHEY, CDR2 SMNVEV, per germline (reference sequence). This CDR3 has 15 amino acids. This CDR3 is CASRKGQGGNYGYTF. The CDR3 bases are TGTGCCAGCAGAAAAGGACAGGGGGGTAACTATGGCTACACCTTC.

This clone has only one observation. This sequence joins TRBV5-6 and TRBJ1-2, with D unclear. The CDR3 totals 16 residues. The germline V gene has CDR1 SGHDT and CDR2 YYEEEE. V gave up 0 bases and J gave up 4 bases, with 16 bases separating them. The CDR3 here is CASSLADGDWGYGYTF. The CDR3 nucleotides are TGTGCCAGCAGCTTGGCCGATGGGGATTGGGGCTATGGCTACACCTTC.

This sequence joins TRBV7-2 and TRBJ1-2, with D uncertain. The CDR3 extends over 12 amino acids. Germline values: CDR1 SGHTA, CDR2 FQGNSA. Trimming shortened V by 5 bases and J by 8 bases, and 12 bases separated the two germline ends. The CDR3 DNA is TGTGCCAGCAGCACGAATTCCCGGGGCTACACCTTC. Encoded protein: CASSTNSRGYTF.